In this sample, the clone carrying this T cell receptor beta chain turned up many times. Its antigen is currently unknown. This sample was included in a study of T cells in Graves' hyperthyroidism and ophthalmopathy. Overall study findings and caveats: By a 13 V-J model, ophthalmopathy was set apart from stable hyperthyroidism.

RNA transcripts gave rise to amplified TCR beta CDR3 regions. When the TCR CDR3 underwent first-round RT-PCR, the HTBI primer set was used. Using its own MiXCR run on the multiplex PCR reads, TCRdb lists one record per CDR3 protein. The data contain 600,000 or so distinct CDR3 sequences, roughly 15% of them seen just once; the ten biggest clones take up around 13%. The TCR comes from a woman aged 45-65 years with Graves' ophthalmopathy. The material sequenced was blood.

In DNA form, the CDR3 reads TGTGCCTGGAGGAGCCGGGGACCGAACACCGGGGAGCTGTTTTTT. It translates to CAWRSRGPNTGELFF. The chain employs TRBV30 and TRBJ2-2; D is perhaps TRBD1 or TRBD2 (5 bases each). Per germline, CDR1 GTSNPN and CDR2 SVGIG (reference sequence). The CDR3 consists of 15 residues. Trimming left V 3 bases short and J 0 bases short, with 11 bases between.